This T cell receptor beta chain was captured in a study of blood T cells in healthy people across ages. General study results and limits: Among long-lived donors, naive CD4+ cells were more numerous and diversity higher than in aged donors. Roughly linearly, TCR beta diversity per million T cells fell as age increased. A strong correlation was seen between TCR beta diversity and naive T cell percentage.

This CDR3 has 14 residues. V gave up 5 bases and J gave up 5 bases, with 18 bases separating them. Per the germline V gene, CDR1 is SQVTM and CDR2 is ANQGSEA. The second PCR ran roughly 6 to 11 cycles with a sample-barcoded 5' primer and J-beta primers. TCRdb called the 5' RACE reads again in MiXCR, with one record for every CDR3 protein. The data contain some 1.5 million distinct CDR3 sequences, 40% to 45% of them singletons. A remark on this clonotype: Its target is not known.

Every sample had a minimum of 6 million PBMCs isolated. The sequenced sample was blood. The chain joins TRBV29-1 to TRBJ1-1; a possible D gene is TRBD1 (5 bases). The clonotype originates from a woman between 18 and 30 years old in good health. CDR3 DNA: TGCAGCGTTAACCCCCGACGGGGGGGTACTGAAGCTTTCTTT. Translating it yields CSVNPRRGGTEAFF.